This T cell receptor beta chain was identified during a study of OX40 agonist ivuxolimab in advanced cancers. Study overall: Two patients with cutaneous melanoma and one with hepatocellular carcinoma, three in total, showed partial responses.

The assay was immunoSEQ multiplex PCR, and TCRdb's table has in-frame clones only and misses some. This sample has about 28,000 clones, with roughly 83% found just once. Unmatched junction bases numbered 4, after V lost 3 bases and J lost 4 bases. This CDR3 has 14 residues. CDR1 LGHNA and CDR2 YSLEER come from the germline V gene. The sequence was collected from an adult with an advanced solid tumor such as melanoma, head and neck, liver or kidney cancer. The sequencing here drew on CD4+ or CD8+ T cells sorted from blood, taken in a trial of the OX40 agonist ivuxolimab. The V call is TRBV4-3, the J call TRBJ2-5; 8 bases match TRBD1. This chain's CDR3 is CASSQATGGETQYF. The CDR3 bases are TGCGCCAGCAGCCAGGCCACAGGGGGAGAGACCCAGTACTTC.